Following are 18 T cell receptor beta chains from one sample sequenced in a study of blood T cell repertoires in COVID-19. Using immunoSEQ multiplex PCR, the repertoire was profiled, and TCRdb retains in-frame clones only, with some absent. The data contain fewer than 200,000 clones, approximately 86% of them singletons. The specimen was peripheral blood. All receptors derive from a man in his forties with active or convalescent COVID-19.

The rearrangement uses TRBV7-9 and TRBJ2-1; 10 bases agree with TRBD1. Germline lookup yields CDR1 SEHNR and CDR2 FQNEAQ (reference sequence). Germline trimming cut 4 bases from V and 8 bases from J; bases unmatched to any gene: 8. The CDR3 spans 15 residues. CDR3 loop: CASSSGQGGIDEQFF. CDR3 nucleotides: TGTGCCAGCAGCTCCGGACAGGGGGGCATAGATGAGCAGTTCTTC.

The chain uses TRBV7-3 and TRBJ2-5, with 10 bases identical to TRBD2. This CDR3 region has 14 residues. The V and J ends lost 6 bases and 1 base, in that order; junction bases with no gene match: 2. Germline CDR1 SGHTA, CDR2 FQGTGA. CDR3 in amino acids: CASSPSGGQETQYF. The CDR3 coding sequence is TGTGCCAGCAGTCCTAGCGGGGGCCAAGAGACCCAGTACTTC.

The chain recombines TRBV29-1 with TRBJ2-3; D might be TRBD2 (5 bases). The V and J ends lost 5 bases and 7 bases respectively, with 13 bases between them. Germline CDR1 SQVTM, CDR2 ANQGSEA. The CDR3 extends over 12 amino acids. CDR3 in DNA: TGCAGCGTTAAACTAGGGCCTTATACGCAGTATTTT. Its protein product is CSVKLGPYTQYF.

The V call is TRBV24-1, the J call TRBJ1-3; tentatively, D is TRBD1 (6 bases). Per germline, CDR1 KGHDR and CDR2 SFDVKD. V was clipped by 12 bases and J by 0 bases, with 17 bases between them. The CDR3 is made up of 15 amino acids. CDR3 in amino acids: CAPLRGPNSGNTIYF. The CDR3 DNA follows: TGTGCCCCGCTGCGGGGGCCGAACTCTGGAAACACCATATATTTT.

The rearrangement uses TRBV29-1 and TRBJ2-7, with D unclear. Trimming took off 4 bases at V and 2 bases at J, with 6 bases between the two ends. CDR1 is SQVTM, CDR2 ANQGSEA, per germline. The CDR3 contains 11 residues. CDR3 amino acids: CSVGATYEQYF. The CDR3 coding sequence is TGCAGCGTTGGGGCCACCTACGAGCAGTACTTC.

This sequence joins TRBV6-5 and TRBJ2-7; perhaps TRBD2 as D (7 bases). The CDR3 has 14 amino acids. Trimming took off 4 bases at V and 4 bases at J, with 14 bases between the two ends. CDR1 MNHEY and CDR2 SVGAGI come from the germline V gene. The CDR3 reads CASSFAGAGYEQYF. Written as DNA, the CDR3 is TGTGCCAGCAGTTTCGCGGGGGCTGGGTACGAGCAGTACTTC.

This chain connects TRBV5-1 to TRBJ2-2; 10 nucleotides match TRBD1. CDR1 is SGHRS and CDR2 is YFSETQ in the germline V gene. Germline trimming cut 6 bases from V and 4 bases from J; bases unmatched to any gene: 15. The CDR3 spans 18 residues. CDR3 bases: TGCGCCAGCACACCGAGCGTCTGGGGACAGGGGATCACCGGGGAGCTGTTTTTT. It translates to CASTPSVWGQGITGELFF.

The chain combines TRBV30 with TRBJ1-3, with TRBD1 identical over 8 bases. V lost 5 bases, J lost 2 bases, and 5 bases stayed unmatched. The CDR3 runs to 14 residues. Germline V CDR1 and CDR2: GTSNPN, SVGIG (reference sequence). The CDR3 protein is CAWSQTGAGNTIYF. DNA for the CDR3: TGTGCCTGGTCCCAGACAGGGGCTGGAAACACCATATATTTT.

V usage is TRBV29-1 and J usage is TRBJ2-3, with 8 bases lining up with TRBD2. The germline gives CDR1 SQVTM, CDR2 ANQGSEA. After removal of 6 bases from V and 6 bases from J, the junction contained 17 bases not matched to a gene. This CDR3 region has 16 residues. The CDR3 DNA follows: TGCAGCGTCCCTAAAGGGGCACTAGCGGTAGCGGATACGCAGTATTTT. Translated, it gives CSVPKGALAVADTQYF.

V usage is TRBV21-1 and J usage is TRBJ1-2; the D call of TRBD1 is as the table states it, not checked on the DNA. TRBV21-1 is termed a pseudogene. The CDR3 runs 14 residues. This CDR3 is CASSWTAYNYGYTF. CDR3 DNA: TGTGCCAGCAGTTGGACAGCCTATAACTATGGCTACACCTTC.

The rearrangement uses TRBV7-6 and TRBJ2-1, with TRBD1 identical over 9 bases. The V and J ends lost 2 bases and 7 bases, in that order; junction bases with no gene match: 6. This CDR3 contains 15 residues. The germline gives CDR1 SGHVS, CDR2 FNYEAQ. The CDR3 loop reads CASSLTQGARNEQFF. The CDR3 DNA sequence: TGTGCCAGCAGCTTAACACAGGGGGCGCGGAATGAGCAGTTCTTC.

The chain uses TRBV21-1 and TRBJ1-4. TRBV21-1 is labeled a pseudogene. The CDR3 contains 12 residues. Written as DNA, the CDR3 is TGTGCCCCGTGTGGGGGGGGAGAAAAACTGTTTTTT. As protein: CAPCGGGEKLFF.

The chain uses TRBV4-3 and TRBJ1-5; D is possibly TRBD1 (5 bases). Per germline, CDR1 LGHNA and CDR2 YSLEER. The CDR3 runs to 13 residues. Trimming cost V 4 bases and J 5 bases, with 9 bases left between them. CDR3 sequence (DNA): TGCGCCAGCAGCCTCAGGGTGGATCAGCCCCAGCATTTT. This gives the protein CASSLRVDQPQHF.

The chain is built from TRBV7-9 and TRBJ2-5; a weak D match, TRBD2 (5 bases). The CDR3 runs to 14 residues. Trimming took 5 bases from V and 4 from J, leaving 14 bases between them. Germline CDR1 is SEHNR and CDR2 is FQNEAQ (reference sequence). This CDR3 reads CASSDSVRRETQYF. For the CDR3, the DNA is TGTGCCAGCAGCGATAGCGTACGGCGAGAGACCCAGTACTTC.

This clone showed up just once. The chain employs TRBV6-2 or TRBV6-3 and TRBJ2-1; TRBD2 matches 7 bases. CDR1 is MNHEY, CDR2 SVGEGT, per germline. Trimming took 2 bases from V and 4 from J; bases not matched to a gene: 5. This CDR3 has 15 residues. The CDR3 loop reads CASSYGLAVYNEQFF. The CDR3 DNA is TGTGCCAGCAGTTACGGCCTAGCGGTGTACAATGAGCAGTTCTTC.

The chain combines TRBV6-5 with TRBJ2-3; 7 bases fit TRBD1. This CDR3 spans 14 amino acids. Germline loops: CDR1 MNHEY, CDR2 SVGAGI. V dropped 3 bases and J dropped 2; count of bases not matched to a gene: 2. The CDR3 here is CASSYGQATDTQYF. In nucleotides, the CDR3 is TGTGCCAGCAGTTATGGACAGGCCACAGATACGCAGTATTTT.

The J gene is TRBJ1-1, the V gene TRBV30, with D uncertain. Germline values: CDR1 GTSNPN, CDR2 SVGIG (reference sequence). The CDR3 length is 13 residues. Trimming cost V 5 bases and J 6 bases, with 16 bases left between them. DNA of the CDR3: TGTGCCTGGGACGCTTTTACGCAGGCTGAAGCTTTCTTT. Translating gives CAWDAFTQAEAFF.

The chain joins TRBV2 to TRBJ2-7, with D perhaps matching TRBD1 (6 bases). The germline CDR1 and CDR2 sequences are SNHLY and FYNNEI. The CDR3 is 15 residues long. V gave up 1 base and J gave up 7 bases, with 17 bases separating them. CDR3 in DNA: TGTGCCAGCAGTGAAGTCCCACAGCCTCAGGGGGAGCAGTACTTC. Translated, it gives CASSEVPQPQGEQYF.